A single sample is the source of the 30 T cell receptor beta chains below, sequenced in a study of technical replicates of blood from a few donors. Only in-frame clones appear in the TCRdb table, and some are missing; sequencing was by immunoSEQ multiplex PCR. The repertoire holds about 84,000 clones, 97% seen once, with 0.15% to 0.2% in the top ten. The sample comprised T cells isolated from PBMCs. The receptors shown here come from a human donor in good health.

The rearrangement uses TRBV9 and TRBJ2-5; 8 nucleotides line up with TRBD1. CDR3 length: 15 amino acids. J was trimmed by 5 bases and V by 2 bases; bases with no gene match: 8. The germline V gene encodes CDR1 SGDLS and CDR2 YYNGEE. In DNA, the CDR3 is TGTGCCAGCAGCGTGGCCCAGGGGGCAGGGGAGACCCAGTACTTC. Translated: CASSVAQGAGETQYF.

This chain joins TRBV5-1 and TRBJ2-3, with TRBD2 matching over 8 bases. J gave up 1 base and V 2 bases, and 9 bases lay outside the gene matches. CDR1 and CDR2 (germline): SGHRS, YFSETQ. The length of the CDR3 is 17 residues. The CDR3 bases are TGCGCCAGCAGCTTTACGACAGCGGGGGACGGCACAGATACGCAGTATTTT. Translation: CASSFTTAGDGTDTQYF. The variable domain in full, with the rest retrieved from reference TRBV5-1 and TRBJ2-3, is KAGVTQTPRYLIKTRGQQVTLSCSPISGHRSVSWYQQTPGQGLQFLFEYFSETQRNKGNFPGRFSGRQFSNSRSEMNVSTLELGDSALYLCASSFTTAGDGTDTQYFGPGTRLTVL.

This chain connects TRBV7-8 to TRBJ1-5; TRBD1 matches at 9 bases. The CDR3 is 16 amino acids. J gave up 2 bases and V 3 bases, and 5 bases lay outside the gene matches. Germline CDR1 and CDR2: SGHVS and FQNEAQ. CDR3 amino acids: CASSLNRDRGNQPQHF. For the CDR3, the DNA is TGTGCCAGCAGCTTGAACCGGGACAGGGGCAATCAGCCCCAGCATTTT.

The J gene is TRBJ2-5, the V gene TRBV18; weak D call: TRBD2 (6 bases). Germline V CDR1 and CDR2: KGHSH, LQKENI. The V and J ends lost 2 bases and 3 bases respectively, with 13 bases between them. CDR3 length equals 15 residues. The CDR3 is CASSPVSGVEETQYF. As DNA, the CDR3 is TGTGCCAGCTCACCAGTCTCGGGGGTTGAAGAGACCCAGTACTTC.

This chain links TRBV11-2 with TRBJ1-2; D uncertain. V dropped 1 base and J dropped 2 bases, with 14 bases sitting between them. The CDR3 spans 16 residues. Germline lookup yields CDR1 SGHAT and CDR2 FQNNGV. CDR3 sequence reads: CASSLAGGIGNYGYTF. Written as DNA, the CDR3 is TGTGCCAGCAGCTTAGCTGGAGGGATAGGGAACTATGGCTACACCTTC.

This clone was found once. The J gene is TRBJ1-1, the V gene TRBV6-1; possible D gene TRBD1, 5 bases. The CDR3 has 13 amino acids. Germline CDR1 and CDR2: MNHNS and SASEGT. Trimming shortened V by 7 bases and J by 0 bases, and 9 bases separated the two germline ends. The CDR3, as DNA: TGTGCCAGCATTCAGACAGTGAACACTGAAGCTTTCTTT. As protein: CASIQTVNTEAFF.

The chain links TRBV19 to TRBJ2-3, with TRBD2 identical over 10 bases. V was clipped by 5 bases and J by 6 bases; unmatched bases: 8. Per germline, CDR1 LNHDA and CDR2 SQIVND (reference sequence). The length of the CDR3 is 15 residues. The CDR3 loop is CASSPLAGVFDTQYF. In nucleotides, the CDR3 is TGTGCCAGTAGTCCCCTAGCGGGAGTCTTCGATACGCAGTATTTT.

The rearrangement uses TRBV29-1 and TRBJ1-2; possible D gene TRBD1, 6 bases. The length of the CDR3 is 12 residues. Germline V lookup: CDR1 SQVTM, CDR2 ANQGSEA. V was cut by 7 bases and J by 4 bases, with 13 bases left in between. CDR3 sequence (DNA): TGCAGCGGCTCAACAGGGAGCTATGGCTACACCTTC. This codes for CSGSTGSYGYTF.

V and J are TRBV27 and TRBJ2-1; maybe TRBD1 (5 bases). The CDR3 has 15 amino acids. Germline CDR1 and CDR2: MNHEY and SMNVEV (reference sequence). The V end was cut by 3 bases, the J end by 2 bases, with 11 bases between. CDR3 sequence reads: CASSFSDSPYNEQFF. The CDR3, as DNA: TGTGCCAGCAGTTTCTCAGACAGCCCCTACAATGAGCAGTTCTTC.

The gene calls are TRBV6-5 and TRBJ2-7, with TRBD1 identical over 7 bases. The germline V gene has CDR1 MNHEY and CDR2 SVGAGI. The V segment lost 7 bases and the J segment 3 bases; nucleotides outside the gene matches: 9. This CDR3 contains 14 residues. The chain's CDR3 is CASKDRAQLYEQYF. CDR3 nucleotide sequence: TGTGCCAGCAAAGACAGGGCCCAGCTCTACGAGCAGTACTTC.

The rearrangement links TRBV2 to TRBJ1-2; the D is unclear. CDR3 length equals 15 residues. Germline loops: CDR1 SNHLY, CDR2 FYNNEI. Trimming took 6 bases from V and 6 from J, leaving 20 bases between them. This chain's CDR3 is CASRETAGGDHGYTF. DNA of the CDR3: TGTGCCAGCAGGGAAACTGCGGGCGGAGATCATGGCTACACCTTC.

The CDR3 bases are TGTGCCAGCAGCATCGGGGGGCCAGGGACAGATACGCAGTATTTT. Encoded protein: CASSIGGPGTDTQYF. The J gene is TRBJ2-3, the V gene TRBV21-1; TRBD2 is the table's D call, not checked against the DNA. TRBV21-1 represents a pseudogene. The CDR3 consists of 15 residues.

The chain combines TRBV19 with TRBJ1-6, with a weak D call TRBD1 (5 bases). The germline gives CDR1 LNHDA, CDR2 SQIVND (reference sequence). Trimming removed 7 bases at V and 5 bases at J, with 15 bases between. CDR3 length equals 15 residues. The CDR3 DNA sequence: TGTGCCAGTAAAAAGTCAAAAGGGGATAATTCACCCCTCCACTTT. It yields the protein CASKKSKGDNSPLHF.

The V call is TRBV2, the J call TRBJ1-1; 7 nucleotides line up with TRBD1. The junction had 4 bases not matched to a gene; V was cut back by 1 base and J by 2 bases. Germline CDR1 SNHLY, CDR2 FYNNEI. There are 15 residues in the CDR3. As DNA, the CDR3 is TGTGCCAGCAGTGAAGGGACAGGAACAAACACTGAAGCTTTCTTT. Translated, it gives CASSEGTGTNTEAFF.

This chain joins TRBV2 and TRBJ1-2, with D possibly matching TRBD1 (5 bases). The CDR3 is 14 amino acids. Trimming removed 7 bases from V and 4 bases from J, with 16 bases in between. Germline assignment: CDR1 SNHLY and CDR2 FYNNEI. The DNA for the CDR3 is TGTGCCAGCAATGGCGGGGGACGGAGCTATGGCTACACCTTC. This gives the protein CASNGGGRSYGYTF.

The gene calls are TRBV11-1 and TRBJ1-2; a possible D gene is TRBD1 (6 bases). CDR1 and CDR2 from the germline V gene are SGHAT and FQDESV (reference sequence). Between the trimmed V and J ends, which lost 1 base and 4 bases, there was a span of 10 bases. This CDR3 is built from 14 residues. This CDR3 is CASSLDVGAYGYTF. Written as DNA, the CDR3 is TGTGCCAGCAGCTTAGACGTGGGGGCCTATGGCTACACCTTC.

CDR3 sequence reads: CASSHGGQGFPDTQYF. The DNA of the CDR3 is TGCGCCAGCAGCCACGGTGGTCAGGGGTTCCCAGATACGCAGTATTTT. J is TRBJ2-3 and V is TRBV5-1, with D possibly being TRBD1 (6 bases). Germline V CDR1 and CDR2: SGHRS, YFSETQ. The V end was cut by 4 bases, the J end by 4 bases, with 19 bases between. This CDR3 is 16 amino acids long.

This chain links TRBV19 with TRBJ2-7; 7 positions match TRBD1. This CDR3 has 14 amino acids. With V trimmed by 8 bases and J by 6 bases, 13 bases remained unmatched. Germline CDR1 reads LNHDA; CDR2 reads SQIVND (reference sequence). The CDR3 here is CASSARDSRGEQYF. DNA for the CDR3: TGTGCCAGTTCGGCCCGGGACAGCCGTGGCGAGCAGTACTTC.

The V call is TRBV5-3, the J call TRBJ1-1, with D possibly TRBD1 on 5 matching bases. TRBV5-3 is assigned to the ORF class and has an uncertain function. The germline V and J ends were trimmed by 5 bases and 1 base, with 15 bases remaining between them. This CDR3 comprises 15 residues. CDR3 region: CARRDARGGNTEAFF. The DNA for the CDR3 is TGTGCCAGAAGGGACGCAAGGGGAGGGAACACTGAAGCTTTCTTT.

The V gene is TRBV7-8, the J gene TRBJ1-1; D not certain. CDR1 SGHVS and CDR2 FQNEAQ come from the germline V gene. The CDR3 extends over 13 amino acids. V lost 2 bases, J lost 0 bases, and 4 bases lay in between. Written as DNA, the CDR3 is TGTGCCAGCAGCTTATCTGTGAACACTGAAGCTTTCTTT. It translates to CASSLSVNTEAFF.

V is TRBV5-1 and J is TRBJ2-1; 8 nucleotides line up with TRBD1. With V trimmed by 4 bases and J by 7 bases, 7 bases remained unmatched. The germline CDR1 and CDR2 sequences are SGHRS and YFSETQ. The CDR3 is made up of 14 amino acids. CDR3: CASSLGQGENEQFF. The CDR3 DNA is TGCGCCAGCAGCCTCGGACAGGGTGAGAATGAGCAGTTCTTC.

The genes are TRBV19 and TRBJ1-5; D remains ambiguous. This CDR3 is 13 amino acids long. Germline V gene sequence: CDR1 LNHDA, CDR2 SQIVND (reference sequence). Trimming stripped 6 bases from V and 4 bases from J, with 10 bases between. The CDR3, as DNA: TGTGCCAGTAGAGAGGGTAGGAATCAGCCCCAGCATTTT. Translation gives CASREGRNQPQHF. Variable domain in full (rest from reference TRBV19 and TRBJ1-5): DGGITQSPKYLFRKEGQNVTLSCEQNLNHDAMYWYRQDPGQGLRLIYYSQIVNDFQKGDIAEGYSVSREKKESFPLTVTSAQKNPTAFYLCASREGRNQPQHFGDGTRLSIL.

The CDR3 region has the DNA TGTGCCAGCAGACCCGGGACAGGGGGACGAAACTACGAGCAGTACTTC. Translating it yields CASRPGTGGRNYEQYF. The chain carries TRBV5-4 and TRBJ2-7, with 11 bases that match TRBD1. Germline V gene lookup returns CDR1 SGHNT and CDR2 YYREEE (reference sequence). The CDR3 loop spans 16 amino acids. Germline trimming cut 5 bases from V and 3 bases from J; bases unmatched to any gene: 10.

This chain links TRBV4-1 with TRBJ1-3; 7 bases fit TRBD1. Germline V gene lookup returns CDR1 MGHRA and CDR2 YSYEKL. The CDR3 totals 16 residues. The V segment lost 1 base and the J segment 4 bases; nucleotides outside the gene matches: 7. The CDR3 loop reads CASSQGFRGRGNTIYF. CDR3 nucleotide sequence: TGCGCCAGCAGCCAAGGATTTAGGGGGCGCGGAAACACCATATATTTT.

This clone appeared once. V is TRBV10-1 and J is TRBJ2-7; 9 bases agree with TRBD1. Germline CDR1 is WNHNN and CDR2 is SYGVQD (reference sequence). This CDR3 is 15 amino acids long. With V trimmed by 1 base and J by 6 bases, 7 bases remained unmatched. The CDR3 protein is CASSELGQGYGEQYF. The DNA of the CDR3 is TGCGCCAGCAGTGAGTTGGGACAGGGTTACGGCGAGCAGTACTTC.

This clone showed up just once. The chain joins TRBV19 to TRBJ1-5, with 9 bases matching TRBD1. Trimming removed 6 bases from V and 6 bases from J; junction bases left unmatched: 6. Germline lookup yields CDR1 LNHDA and CDR2 SQIVND (reference sequence). The length of the CDR3 is 14 residues. CDR3: CASRGQGAGQPQHF. CDR3 in DNA: TGTGCCAGTAGGGGACAGGGAGCGGGTCAGCCCCAGCATTTT.

About this clone itself: An end of the junction does not agree with germline; a read error may underlie this. The chain combines TRBV6-1 with TRBJ1-2; 7 nucleotides align to TRBD1. The CDR3 is made up of 13 amino acids. Germline CDR1 reads MNHNS; CDR2 reads SASEGT. The CDR3: CASREGGFYGYTF. In DNA form, the CDR3 reads TGTGCCAGCAGGGAAGGGGGCTTCTATGGCTACACCTTC.

The chain combines TRBV27 with TRBJ1-5; 9 positions agree with TRBD1. The ends lost 6 bases at V and 0 bases at J; junction bases unmatched: 9. CDR1 and CDR2 from the germline V gene are MNHEY and SMNVEV (reference sequence). CDR3 length: 17 residues. As DNA, the CDR3 is TGTGCCAGCAGGCTGACAGGGGGAAGGTATAGCAATCAGCCCCAGCATTTT. Its translation: CASRLTGGRYSNQPQHF.

This clone appeared a single time. The rearrangement links TRBV7-9 to TRBJ2-2; 10 bases match TRBD1. CDR3 length equals 18 residues. The germline V gene encodes CDR1 SEHNR and CDR2 FQNEAQ (reference sequence). The trim removed 5 bases at V and 9 bases at J, leaving 18 bases unmatched. CDR3 sequence: CASSPPLVADRGGRELFF. In DNA, the CDR3 is TGTGCCAGCAGCCCCCCTCTCGTAGCGGACAGGGGGGGTCGGGAGCTGTTTTTT.

The rearrangement joins TRBV28 to TRBJ2-7; D gene ambiguous. This CDR3 has 14 residues. V lost 1 base and J 1 base, leaving 8 bases between the germline ends. Germline CDR1 MDHEN, CDR2 SYDVKM. The CDR3 region is CASSLSLPSYEQYF. The CDR3 bases are TGTGCCAGCAGTTTATCCCTCCCTTCCTACGAGCAGTACTTC. The whole variable domain, remainder taken from reference TRBV28 and TRBJ2-7, is DVKVTQSSRYLVKRTGEKVFLECVQDMDHENMFWYRQDPGLGLRLIYFSYDVKMKEKGDIPEGYSVSREKKERFSLILESASTNQTSMYLCASSLSLPSYEQYFGPGTRLTVT.